This T cell receptor (beta chain) was profiled in a study of T cell changes during pregnancy in multiple sclerosis (dated by TCRdb to about 2019). At the level of the whole study: Changes in the T cell repertoire over the course of pregnancy were examined in this study in women with multiple sclerosis.

Library method: the immunoSEQ multiplex PCR assay. TCRdb limited this immuneACCESS table to in-frame rearrangements with V and J called. A share of clones is missing; checked studies link under half to unresolved V genes, and the rest is unexplained. Within this sample are about 60,000 clones, with 90% of them counted one time only. The ten top clones hold less than 2.5% of the sample. The CDR3 runs 15 residues from the cysteine to the phenylalanine. Of all the DNA, just the CDR3 is kept, 45 bases in frame from base 1. Trimming takes 0 bases from V and 4 bases from J, and the germline ends sit 10 bases apart. For CDR1 and CDR2, the germline V gene lists LGHNT and FRNRAP. Turning to this clone: It has no known antigen specificity. Per-nucleotide qualities are absent, and no much larger clonotype sits a single base away.

The sequencing used peripheral blood, collected in the second trimester of pregnancy. The sequence was obtained from a female donor in good health, enrolled as a control in a pregnancy study. The sequence joins TRBV12-5 to TRBJ2-4; the D gene is perhaps TRBD1, on 5 matching bases. CDR3 loop: CASGLVPGNKNIQYF. The DNA sequence reads TGTGCTAGTGGTTTGGTACCAGGGAATAAAAACATTCAGTACTTC.